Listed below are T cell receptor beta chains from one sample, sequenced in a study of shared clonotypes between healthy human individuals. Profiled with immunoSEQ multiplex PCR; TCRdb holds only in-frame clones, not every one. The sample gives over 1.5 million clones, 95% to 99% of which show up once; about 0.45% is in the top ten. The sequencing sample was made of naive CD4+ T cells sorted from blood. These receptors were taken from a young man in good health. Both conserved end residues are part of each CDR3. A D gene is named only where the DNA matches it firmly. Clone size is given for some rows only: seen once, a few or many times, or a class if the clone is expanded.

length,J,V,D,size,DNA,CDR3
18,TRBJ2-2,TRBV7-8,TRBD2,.,TGTGCCAGCAGCGCGACGGGGACTAGCGCTTCGAACACCGGGGAGCTGTTTTTT,CASSATGTSASNTGELFF
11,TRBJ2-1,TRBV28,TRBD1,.,TGTGCCAGCAGCGACAGGGCTGAGCAGTTCTTC,CASSDRAEQFF
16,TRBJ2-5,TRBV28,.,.,TGTGCCAGCAGAACCCTCCTCGGTGCGGGATCAGAGACCCAGTACTTC,CASRTLLGAGSETQYF
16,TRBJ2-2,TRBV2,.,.,TGTGCCAGCAGTGTATACAGGGCGGCGAACACCGGGGAGCTGTTTTTT,CASSVYRAANTGELFF
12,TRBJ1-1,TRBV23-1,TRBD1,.,TGCGCCAGTGGACAGGGAGGGACTGAAGCTTTCTTT,CASGQGGTEAFF
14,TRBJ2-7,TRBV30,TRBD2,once,TGTGCCTGGAGGGCCCCGGGACTAGCAGACGAGCAGTACTTC,CAWRAPGLADEQYF
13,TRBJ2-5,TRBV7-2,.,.,TGTGCCAGCAGCTTAGAGGCTGGGCCGACCCAGTACTTC,CASSLEAGPTQYF
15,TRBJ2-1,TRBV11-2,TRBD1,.,TGTGCCAGCAGCCACGACAGGGGTATACAATGGGAGCAGTTCTTC,CASSHDRGIQWEQFF
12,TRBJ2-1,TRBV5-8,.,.,TGTGCCAGCAGCCTGCCATTAGGTGAGCAGTTCTTC,CASSLPLGEQFF
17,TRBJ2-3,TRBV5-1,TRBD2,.,TGCGCCAGCAGCTTGGGACCACTAGCGGGAGCCACAGATACGCAGTATTTT,CASSLGPLAGATDTQYF
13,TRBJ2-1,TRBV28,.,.,TGTGCCAGCAGATCAGGGAATAGAAATGAGCAGTTCTTC,CASRSGNRNEQFF
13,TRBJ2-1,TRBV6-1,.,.,TGTGCCAGCAGTGCCGGGCCCGGCGGTGAGCAGTTCTTC,CASSAGPGGEQFF
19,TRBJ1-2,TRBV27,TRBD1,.,TGTGCCAGCAGCCGACTGACCAACAGGGGCCTCCCACCAACTCATGGCTACACCTTC,CASSRLTNRGLPPTHGYTF
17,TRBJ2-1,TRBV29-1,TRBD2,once,TGCAGCGTTGAAGGACTGGGACTAGCGGGTTCCTACAATGAGCAGTTCTTC,CSVEGLGLAGSYNEQFF
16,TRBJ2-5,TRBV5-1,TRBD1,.,TGCGCCAGCAGCTTGAGAAGGACAGGGAATAAGGAGACCCAGTACTTC,CASSLRRTGNKETQYF
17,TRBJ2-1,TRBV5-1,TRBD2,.,TGCGCCAGCAGCAGTGGGACTAGCGGGCCTACCTACAATGAGCAGTTCTTC,CASSSGTSGPTYNEQFF
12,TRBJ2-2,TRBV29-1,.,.,TGCAGCGTTGAAGGTCACACCGGGGAGCTGTTTTTT,CSVEGHTGELFF
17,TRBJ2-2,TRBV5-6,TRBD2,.,TGTGCCAGCAGCTTAGGACTAGCGGGAGGGCGGACCGGGGAGCTGTTTTTT,CASSLGLAGGRTGELFF
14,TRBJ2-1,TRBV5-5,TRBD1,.,TGTGCCTCCTCCGGGACAGGGGGCCACAATGAGCAGTTCTTC,CASSGTGGHNEQFF
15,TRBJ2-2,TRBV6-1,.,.,TGTGCCAGCAGTCGGCCGGGGGTGGCAGCCGGGGAGCTGTTTTTT,CASSRPGVAAGELFF
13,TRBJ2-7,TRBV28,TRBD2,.,TGTGCCACCGTGGGACTAGCGGGAGGGGTCCAGTACTTC,CATVGLAGGVQYF
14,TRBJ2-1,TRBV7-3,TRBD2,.,TGTGCCAGCAGCTTAGCGGGAGGTCCGAATGAGCAGTTCTTC,CASSLAGGPNEQFF
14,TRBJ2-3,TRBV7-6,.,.,TGTGCCAGCAGCTTCTTAGGGGCCGGAGATACGCAGTATTTT,CASSFLGAGDTQYF
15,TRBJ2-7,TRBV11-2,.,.,TGTGCCAGCATCCTCCGACCGAGCAGGGGCGGCGAGCAGTACTTC,CASILRPSRGGEQYF
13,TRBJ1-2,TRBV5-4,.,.,TGTGCCAGCAGCATGGGACAAGACTATGGCTACACCTTC,CASSMGQDYGYTF
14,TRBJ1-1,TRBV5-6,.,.,TGTGCCAGCAGCAAACGAAGGAGGGGCACTGAAGCTTTCTTT,CASSKRRRGTEAFF
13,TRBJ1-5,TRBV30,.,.,TGTGCCTGGAGTGTAGCGGATAGCCAGCCCCAGCATTTT,CAWSVADSQPQHF
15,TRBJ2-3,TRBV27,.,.,TGTGCCAGCAGTTCCTACCGACGTATCCCAGATACGCAGTATTTT,CASSSYRRIPDTQYF
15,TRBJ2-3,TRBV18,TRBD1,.,TGTGCCAGCTCACCACCAGGGGGCCGAGTAGATACGCAGTATTTT,CASSPPGGRVDTQYF
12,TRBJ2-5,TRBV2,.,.,TGTGCCACCAACAGAGCACAAGAGACCCAGTACTTC,CATNRAQETQYF
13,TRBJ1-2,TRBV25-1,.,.,TGTGCCAGCAGTGATCCCCCAATACAAGGCTACACCTTC,CASSDPPIQGYTF
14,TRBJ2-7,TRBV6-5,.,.,TGTGCCAGCAAGGGGGTAGGGGGGATGTACGAGCAGTACTTC,CASKGVGGMYEQYF
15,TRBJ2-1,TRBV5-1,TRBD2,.,TGCGCCAGCAGCTTCCTAGCGGGAGTAGGCAATGAGCAGTTCTTC,CASSFLAGVGNEQFF
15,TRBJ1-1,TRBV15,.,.,TGTGCCACCAGCAGAGTTCGGGAAGCGAACACTGAAGCTTTCTTT,CATSRVREANTEAFF